This TCR beta chain comes out of a study of regulatory T cells in long-lasting Graves disease (dated by TCRdb to the early 2020s). Looking at the study overall: To count as having persistent Graves' disease, a patient had to have received antithyroid drug treatment for over 5 years with TSH receptor autoantibodies remaining persistently positive. Patients with persistent Graves' disease were compared with patients with newly diagnosed Graves' disease using TCR sequencing and RNA sequencing of peripheral blood. The study took place in China and was registered as a clinical trial. A total of roughly 35 samples underwent TCR sequencing: roughly 13 from persistent and about 20 from newly diagnosed Graves' disease patients. Persistent Graves' disease patients in the clinical cohort had taken antithyroid drugs for roughly ten years on average. What the work shows at the level of the full study, not this receptor alone: Compared with newly diagnosed patients, persistent Graves' disease patients had lower TCR Shannon entropy and fewer highly expanded clones, which suggests clonal expansion. Because the primary lesion, thyroid tissue, could not be accessed, the study looked at peripheral blood alone. Only the TCR beta chain was sequenced and analyzed. Patients with persistent disease shared more public clonotypes (approximately 2,500) than newly diagnosed patients did (approximately 1,000). The authors acknowledged the small sample size as a limitation that may reduce accuracy. Persistent disease showed preferential use of TRBV28, TRBJ1-2 and TRBJ2-5, whereas newly diagnosed disease favored TRBV20-1 and TRBJ2-1.

V and J are truncated by 0 bases and 8 bases respectively, leaving an intervening sequence of 16 bases. From the cysteine through the phenylalanine, the CDR3 covers 15 amino acids. Only the CDR3 part of the read is kept: 45 bases, read in frame from the first base. The method was multiplex PCR. Sequenced using an Illumina HiSeq 4000. iRepertoire HTBI primers and Arm-PCR amplification of CDR3 regions were used to construct TCR beta libraries. PCR products were gel purified before sequencing. As for how the authors treated the data: Across samples, approximately 68 TRBV and roughly 15 TRBJ segments were identified and used for gene usage analysis of CDR3 amino acid clonotypes. COPE and FqMerger were used to merge the filtered high-quality paired reads into contigs. Contigs were aligned with BLAST to IMGT TRBV, TRBD and TRBJ reference genes, and CDR3 was defined per IMGT. Any clonotype with a frequency above 0.1% was classified as a highly expanded clone. Shannon entropy served as the measure of repertoire diversity, while the Gini coefficient captured V-J evenness. A clonotype was considered public if more than one individual shared it. TCRdb reanalyzed the raw reads on its own, using fastp at Q25 for trimming and MiXCR for clone calling, and kept in-frame beta chains. Every distinct CDR3 protein forms one entry, paired with its most common genes and DNA. These V and J calls are TCRdb output, not the study's own analysis. Recorded for this sample are fewer than 550,000 distinct CDR3 sequences; under 25% of them occurred a single time. The top ten clones comprise roughly 7% of the sample.

The time point label corresponds to: persistent/refractory GD, antithyroid drugs over 5 years with positive TRAb. For both TCR sequencing and RNA sequencing, RNA was extracted from PBMCs in TRIzol. Graves' disease was diagnosed according to American Thyroid Association guidelines. Patients for the study were recruited at an endocrinology department in Xi'an, China. Each patient gave approximately 9 milliliters of peripheral blood, collected in an EDTA anticoagulant tube. Ficoll Paque Plus density gradient separation was used to isolate PBMCs, and no further T cell sorting was done. An Agilent 2100 Bioanalyzer and agarose gel were used to assess RNA quality, and a NanoDrop 2000 was used to measure RNA concentration. Comment on this clonotype: Its antigen is still unknown. The sample holds no much larger clone one base away, and base qualities are not on file.

Source: peripheral blood mononuclear cells (PBMCs), taken when the disease was refractory, from a patient treated with antithyroid drugs. Recombination linked TRBV12-3 or TRBV12-4 to TRBJ1-2; the D gene identity is not certain. The TCR was taken from a female donor with Graves disease. The CDR3 reads as follows: CASSLAQFTPGGYTF. The DNA reads TGTGCCAGCAGTTTAGCTCAGTTCACGCCTGGGGGCTACACCTTC.